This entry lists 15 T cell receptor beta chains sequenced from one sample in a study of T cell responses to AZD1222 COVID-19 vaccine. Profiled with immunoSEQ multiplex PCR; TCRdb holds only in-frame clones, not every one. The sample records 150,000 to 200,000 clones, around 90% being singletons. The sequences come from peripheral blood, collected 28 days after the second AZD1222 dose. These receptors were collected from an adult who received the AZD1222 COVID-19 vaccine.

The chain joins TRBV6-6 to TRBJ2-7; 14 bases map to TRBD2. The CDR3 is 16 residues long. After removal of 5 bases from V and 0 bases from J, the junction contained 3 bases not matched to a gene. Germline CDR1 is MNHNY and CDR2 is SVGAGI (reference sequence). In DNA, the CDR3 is TGTGCCAGCAGTAAGGGACTAGCGGGGGCCTCCTACGAGCAGTACTTC. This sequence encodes CASSKGLAGASYEQYF.

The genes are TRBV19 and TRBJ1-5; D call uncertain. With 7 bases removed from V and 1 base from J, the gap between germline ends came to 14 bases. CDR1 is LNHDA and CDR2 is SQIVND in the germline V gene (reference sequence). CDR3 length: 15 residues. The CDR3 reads CASTARALSNQPQHF. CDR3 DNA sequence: TGTGCCAGTACGGCAAGGGCACTAAGCAATCAGCCCCAGCATTTT.

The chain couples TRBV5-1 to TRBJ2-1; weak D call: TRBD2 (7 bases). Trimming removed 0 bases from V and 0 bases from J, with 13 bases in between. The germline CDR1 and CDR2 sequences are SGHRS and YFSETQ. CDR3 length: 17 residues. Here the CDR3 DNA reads TGCGCCAGCAGCTTGGCGACAGGCGGGGGCTCCTACAATGAGCAGTTCTTC. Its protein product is CASSLATGGGSYNEQFF.

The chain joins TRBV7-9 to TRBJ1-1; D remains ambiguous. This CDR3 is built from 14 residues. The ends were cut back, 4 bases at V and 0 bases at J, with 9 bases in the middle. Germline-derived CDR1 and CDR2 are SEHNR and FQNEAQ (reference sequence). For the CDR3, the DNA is TGTGCCAGCAGCTCGAAAAATTTGAACACTGAAGCTTTCTTT. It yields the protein CASSSKNLNTEAFF.

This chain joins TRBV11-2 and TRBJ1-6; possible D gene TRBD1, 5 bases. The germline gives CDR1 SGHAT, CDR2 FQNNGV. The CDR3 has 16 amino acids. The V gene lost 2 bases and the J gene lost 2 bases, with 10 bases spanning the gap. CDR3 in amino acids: CASSLYSGTYNSPLHF. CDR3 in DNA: TGTGCCAGCAGCTTATATTCAGGGACCTATAATTCACCCCTCCACTTT.

The chain's CDR3 is CASSERDWSNEKLFF. The CDR3, as DNA: TGTGCCAGCAGTGAAAGGGACTGGTCTAATGAAAAACTGTTTTTT. The chain recombines TRBV2 with TRBJ1-4; tentatively, D is TRBD1 (5 bases). V shed 2 bases and J shed 3 bases, with 10 bases lying between them. The CDR3 consists of 15 residues. Germline CDR1 is SNHLY and CDR2 is FYNNEI.

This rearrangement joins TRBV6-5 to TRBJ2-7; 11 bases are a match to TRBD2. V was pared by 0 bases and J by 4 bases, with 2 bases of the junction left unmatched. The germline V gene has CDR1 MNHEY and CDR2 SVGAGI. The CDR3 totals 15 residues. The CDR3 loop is CASSYSLAGGYEQYF. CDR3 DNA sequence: TGTGCCAGCAGTTACTCGCTAGCGGGGGGTTACGAGCAGTACTTC.

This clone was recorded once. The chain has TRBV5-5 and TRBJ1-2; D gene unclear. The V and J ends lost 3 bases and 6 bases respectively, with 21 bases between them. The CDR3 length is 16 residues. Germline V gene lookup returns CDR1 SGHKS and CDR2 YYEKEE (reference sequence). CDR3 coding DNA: TGTGCCAGCAGCTCGAACGCTCTCGGGTTGGAGCATGGCTACACCTTC. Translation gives CASSSNALGLEHGYTF.

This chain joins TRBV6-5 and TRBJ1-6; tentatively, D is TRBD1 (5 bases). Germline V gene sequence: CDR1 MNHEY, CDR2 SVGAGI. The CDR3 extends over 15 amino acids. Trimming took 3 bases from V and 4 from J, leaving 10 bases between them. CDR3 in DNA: TGTGCCAGCAGTTATGAGGGGCGATATAATTCACCCCTCCACTTT. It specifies CASSYEGRYNSPLHF.

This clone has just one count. CDR3 amino acids: CASSIGDRVSNQPQHF. The CDR3 nucleotides are TGTGCCAGTAGTATAGGGGACAGGGTCAGCAATCAGCCCCAGCATTTT. The chain uses TRBV19 and TRBJ1-5; the match to TRBD1 covers 9 bases. The V gene's germline CDR1 is LNHDA and CDR2 SQIVND (reference sequence). Trimming removed 1 base from V and 1 base from J; junction bases left unmatched: 2. This CDR3 is 16 amino acids long.

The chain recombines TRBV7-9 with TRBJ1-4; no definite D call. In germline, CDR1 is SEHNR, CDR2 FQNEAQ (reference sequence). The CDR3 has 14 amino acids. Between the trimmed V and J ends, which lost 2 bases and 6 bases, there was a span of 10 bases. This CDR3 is CASSLTSTDEKLFF. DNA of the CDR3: TGTGCCAGCAGCTTAACTAGTACTGATGAAAAACTGTTTTTT. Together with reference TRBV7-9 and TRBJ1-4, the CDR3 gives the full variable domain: DTGVSQNPRHKITKRGQNVTFRCDPISEHNRLYWYRQTLGQGPEFLTYFQNEAQLEKSRLLSDRFSAERPKGSFSTLEIQRTEQGDSAMYLCASSLTSTDEKLFFGSGTQLSVL.

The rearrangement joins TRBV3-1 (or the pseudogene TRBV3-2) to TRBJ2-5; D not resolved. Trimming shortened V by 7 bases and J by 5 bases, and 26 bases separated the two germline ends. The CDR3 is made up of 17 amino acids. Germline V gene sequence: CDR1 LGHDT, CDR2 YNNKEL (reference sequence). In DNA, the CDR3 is TGTGCCAGCATGCACCGGCTTCGTCTGGGTTTGGGGGAGACCCAGTACTTC. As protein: CASMHRLRLGLGETQYF.

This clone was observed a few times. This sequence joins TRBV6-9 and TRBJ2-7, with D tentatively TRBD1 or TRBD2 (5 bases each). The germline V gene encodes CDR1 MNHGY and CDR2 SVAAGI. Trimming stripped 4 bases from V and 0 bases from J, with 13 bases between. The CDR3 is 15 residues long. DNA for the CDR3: TGTGCCAGCAGTTTCCTAGTGGGGGTCTCCTACGAGCAGTACTTC. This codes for CASSFLVGVSYEQYF.

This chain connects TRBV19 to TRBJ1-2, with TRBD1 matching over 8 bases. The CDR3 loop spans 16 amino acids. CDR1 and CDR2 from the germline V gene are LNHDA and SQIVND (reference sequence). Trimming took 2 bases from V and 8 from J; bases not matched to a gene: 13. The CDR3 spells CASSINADRGYDGYTF. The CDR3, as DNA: TGTGCCAGTAGTATAAACGCAGACAGGGGTTACGACGGCTACACCTTC.

The CDR3 region is CASSVVHPGEAFF. In DNA, the CDR3 is TGTGCCAGCAGCGTAGTCCACCCAGGGGAAGCTTTCTTT. The V call is TRBV9, the J call TRBJ1-1; TRBD1 might be the D (5 bases). V lost 0 bases and J lost 8, with 11 bases in between. This CDR3 contains 13 residues. Germline V gene lookup returns CDR1 SGDLS and CDR2 YYNGEE.